The T cell receptor (beta chain) described here comes from a study of blood T cell repertoires in COVID-19. Study summary: Collection of acute and convalescent COVID-19 samples took place in the United States, Italy and Spain. PBMCs, B-cell-depleted T cells, or T cells provided the cDNA or gDNA that made up the material.

The CDR3 runs 17 residues. Per the germline V gene, CDR1 is SGDLS and CDR2 is YYNGEE. V lost 3 bases and J lost 0; bases outside the gene matches: 9. Individuals aged about 18 to 90 years were recruited from 24 US areas. Clinical history reported by participants formed the basis on which cohorts were assigned. The method was immunoSEQ multiplex PCR; TCRdb's version includes in-frame clones alone and lacks a portion of them. The sample lists roughly 430,000 clones, roughly 87% occurring once. Sequenced input: PBMCs or T cells enriched from blood (not recorded which). This chain connects TRBV9 to TRBJ2-3, with 8 bases identical to TRBD1. This receptor was obtained from a woman aged 40 to 50 with acute COVID-19. The chain's CDR3 is CASSAGRTGSSTDTQYF. The CDR3 DNA reads as TGTGCCAGCAGCGCGGGGCGGACAGGGAGTAGCACAGATACGCAGTATTTT.